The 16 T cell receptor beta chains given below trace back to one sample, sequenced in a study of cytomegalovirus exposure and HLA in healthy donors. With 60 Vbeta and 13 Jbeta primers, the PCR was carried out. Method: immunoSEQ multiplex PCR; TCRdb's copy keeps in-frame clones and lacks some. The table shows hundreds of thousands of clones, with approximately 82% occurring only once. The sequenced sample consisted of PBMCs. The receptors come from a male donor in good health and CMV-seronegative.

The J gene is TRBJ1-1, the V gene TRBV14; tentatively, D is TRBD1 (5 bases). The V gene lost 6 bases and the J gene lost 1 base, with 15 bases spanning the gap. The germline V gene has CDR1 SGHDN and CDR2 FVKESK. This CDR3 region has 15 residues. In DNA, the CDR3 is TGTGCCAGCAGTCCTGACAGCCCCGGGAACACTGAAGCTTTCTTT. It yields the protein CASSPDSPGNTEAFF.

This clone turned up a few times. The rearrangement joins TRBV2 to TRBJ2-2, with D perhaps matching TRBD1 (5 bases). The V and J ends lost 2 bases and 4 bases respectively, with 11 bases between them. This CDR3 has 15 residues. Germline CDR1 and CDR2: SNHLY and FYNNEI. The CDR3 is CASSEIGHLTGELFF. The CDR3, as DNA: TGTGCCAGCAGTGAAATCGGACACCTCACCGGGGAGCTGTTTTTT.

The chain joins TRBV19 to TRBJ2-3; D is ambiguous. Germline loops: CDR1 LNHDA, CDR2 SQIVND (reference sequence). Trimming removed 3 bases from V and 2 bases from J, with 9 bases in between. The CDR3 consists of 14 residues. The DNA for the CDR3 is TGTGCCAGTAGTATGGTCAGCGACACAGATACGCAGTATTTT. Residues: CASSMVSDTDTQYF. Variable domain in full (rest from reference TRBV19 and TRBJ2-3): DGGITQSPKYLFRKEGQNVTLSCEQNLNHDAMYWYRQDPGQGLRLIYYSQIVNDFQKGDIAEGYSVSREKKESFPLTVTSAQKNPTAFYLCASSMVSDTDTQYFGPGTRLTVL.

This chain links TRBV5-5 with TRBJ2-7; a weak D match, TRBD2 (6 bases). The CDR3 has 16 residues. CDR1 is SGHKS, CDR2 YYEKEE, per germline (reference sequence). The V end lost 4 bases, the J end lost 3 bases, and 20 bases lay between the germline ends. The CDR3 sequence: CASSDPPEGPYYEQYF. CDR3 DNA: TGTGCCAGCAGCGATCCCCCGGAGGGCCCATACTACGAGCAGTACTTC.

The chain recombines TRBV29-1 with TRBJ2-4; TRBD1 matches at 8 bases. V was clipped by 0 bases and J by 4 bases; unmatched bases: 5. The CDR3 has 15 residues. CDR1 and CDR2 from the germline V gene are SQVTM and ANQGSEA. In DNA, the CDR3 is TGCAGCGTTGAAGATTTGACAGGGGTTAAAAACATTCAGTACTTC. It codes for CSVEDLTGVKNIQYF.

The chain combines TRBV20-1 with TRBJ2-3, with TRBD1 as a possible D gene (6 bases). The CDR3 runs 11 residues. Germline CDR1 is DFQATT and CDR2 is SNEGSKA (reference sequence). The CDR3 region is CRGDITDTQYF. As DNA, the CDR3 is TGCAGGGGGGACATCACAGATACGCAGTATTTT.

CDR3 in amino acids: CASSLGRDRLQETQYF. In DNA form, the CDR3 reads TGTGCCAGCAGCTTAGGGCGGGACAGACTCCAAGAGACCCAGTACTTC. J is TRBJ2-5 and V is TRBV11-3; tentative D call: TRBD1 (7 bases). Trimming cost V 1 base and J 1 base, with 13 bases left between them. Germline V gene sequence: CDR1 SGHNT, CDR2 YENEEA. The CDR3 loop spans 16 amino acids.

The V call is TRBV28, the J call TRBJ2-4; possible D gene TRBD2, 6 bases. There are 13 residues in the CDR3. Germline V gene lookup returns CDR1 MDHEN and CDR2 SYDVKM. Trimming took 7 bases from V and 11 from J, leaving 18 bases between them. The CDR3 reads CASTEGSRKVQYF. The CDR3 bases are TGTGCCAGCACGGAGGGGTCCCGGAAAGTTCAGTACTTC.

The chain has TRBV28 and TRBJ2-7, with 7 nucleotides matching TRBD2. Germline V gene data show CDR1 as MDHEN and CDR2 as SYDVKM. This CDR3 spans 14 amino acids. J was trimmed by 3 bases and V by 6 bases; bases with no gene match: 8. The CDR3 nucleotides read TGTGCCAGCAGCCGCAGTGCGGGAGTCTACGAGCAGTACTTC. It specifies CASSRSAGVYEQYF.

CDR3 bases: TGCAGCGTTAGTCGTAGCGACAATGAGCAGTTCTTC. It translates to CSVSRSDNEQFF. The chain links TRBV29-1 to TRBJ2-1, with D perhaps TRBD2 (5 bases). This CDR3 has 12 residues. Germline assignment: CDR1 SQVTM and CDR2 ANQGSEA. The V and J ends lost 5 bases and 5 bases respectively, with 10 bases between them.

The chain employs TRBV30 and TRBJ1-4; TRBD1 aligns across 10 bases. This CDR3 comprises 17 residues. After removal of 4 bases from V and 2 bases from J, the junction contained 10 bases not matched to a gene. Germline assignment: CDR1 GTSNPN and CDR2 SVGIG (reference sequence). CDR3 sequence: CAWNSPGQGFTNEKLFF. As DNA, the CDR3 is TGTGCCTGGAACTCACCGGGACAGGGGTTTACTAATGAAAAACTGTTTTTT.

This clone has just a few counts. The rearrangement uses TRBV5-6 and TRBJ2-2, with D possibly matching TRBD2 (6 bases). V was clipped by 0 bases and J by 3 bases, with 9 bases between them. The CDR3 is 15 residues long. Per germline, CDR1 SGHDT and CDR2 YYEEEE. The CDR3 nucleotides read TGTGCCAGCAGCTTGGGACTAGAGGACACCGGGGAGCTGTTTTTT. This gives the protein CASSLGLEDTGELFF.

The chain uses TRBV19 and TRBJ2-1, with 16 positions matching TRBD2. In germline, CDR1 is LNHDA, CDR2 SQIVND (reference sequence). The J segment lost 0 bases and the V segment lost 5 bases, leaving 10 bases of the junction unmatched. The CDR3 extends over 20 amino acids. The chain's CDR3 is CASSRYGTSGRASSYNEQFF. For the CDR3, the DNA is TGTGCCAGTAGTCGATACGGGACTAGCGGGAGGGCCAGCTCCTACAATGAGCAGTTCTTC.

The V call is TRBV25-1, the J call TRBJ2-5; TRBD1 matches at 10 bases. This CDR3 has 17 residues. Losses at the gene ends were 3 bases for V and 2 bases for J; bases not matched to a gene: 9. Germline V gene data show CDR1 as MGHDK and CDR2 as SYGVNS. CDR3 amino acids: CASSEVRDRGIQETQYF. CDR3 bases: TGTGCCAGCAGTGAGGTCCGGGACAGGGGCATTCAAGAGACCCAGTACTTC.

Written as DNA, the CDR3 is TGCGCCAGCAGCATGGGGGACAGCAGCTATGGCTACACCTTC. It specifies CASSMGDSSYGYTF. The V call is TRBV5-1, the J call TRBJ1-2; 7 positions agree with TRBD1. Per germline, CDR1 SGHRS and CDR2 YFSETQ. This CDR3 is built from 14 residues. The V gene end was trimmed by 4 bases and the J gene end by 4 bases; junction bases not matched to a gene: 7.

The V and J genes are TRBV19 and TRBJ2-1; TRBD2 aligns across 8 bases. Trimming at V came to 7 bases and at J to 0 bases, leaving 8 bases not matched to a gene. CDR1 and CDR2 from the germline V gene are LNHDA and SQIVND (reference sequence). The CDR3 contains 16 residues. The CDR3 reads CASTLVAGSSYNEQFF. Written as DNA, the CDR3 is TGTGCCAGTACCCTCGTAGCGGGGAGCTCCTACAATGAGCAGTTCTTC.